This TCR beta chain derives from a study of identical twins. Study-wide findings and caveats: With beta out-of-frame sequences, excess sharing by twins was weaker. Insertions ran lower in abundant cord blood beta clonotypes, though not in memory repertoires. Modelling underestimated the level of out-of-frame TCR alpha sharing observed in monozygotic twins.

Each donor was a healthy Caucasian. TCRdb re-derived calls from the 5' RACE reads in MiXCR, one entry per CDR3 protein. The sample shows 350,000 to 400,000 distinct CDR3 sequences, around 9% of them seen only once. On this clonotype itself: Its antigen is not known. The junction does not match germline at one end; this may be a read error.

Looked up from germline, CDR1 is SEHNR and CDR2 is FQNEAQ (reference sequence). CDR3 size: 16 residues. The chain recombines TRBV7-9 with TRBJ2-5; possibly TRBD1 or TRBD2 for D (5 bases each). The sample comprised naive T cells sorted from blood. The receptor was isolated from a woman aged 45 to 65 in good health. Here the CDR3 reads CASGARGTVDQATQYF. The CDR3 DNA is TGTGCCAGCGGGGCGAGAGGGACGGTCGACCAAGCGACCCAGTACTTC.